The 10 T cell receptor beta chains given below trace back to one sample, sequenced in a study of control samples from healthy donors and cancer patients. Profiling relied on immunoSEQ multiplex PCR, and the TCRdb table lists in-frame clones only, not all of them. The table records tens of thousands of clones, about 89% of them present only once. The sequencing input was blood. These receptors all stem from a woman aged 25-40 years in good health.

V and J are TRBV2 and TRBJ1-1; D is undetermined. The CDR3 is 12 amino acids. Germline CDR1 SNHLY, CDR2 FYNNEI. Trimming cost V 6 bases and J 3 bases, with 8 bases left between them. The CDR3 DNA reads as TGTGCCAGCAGACCTGGGTACACTGAAGCTTTCTTT. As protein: CASRPGYTEAFF.

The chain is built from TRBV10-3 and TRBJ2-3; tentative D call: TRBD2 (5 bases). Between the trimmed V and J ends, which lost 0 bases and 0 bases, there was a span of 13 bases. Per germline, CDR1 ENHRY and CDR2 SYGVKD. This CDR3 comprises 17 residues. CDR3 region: CAISESGGTSSTDTQYF. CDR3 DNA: TGTGCCATCAGTGAGTCTGGAGGAACCTCTAGCACAGATACGCAGTATTTT.

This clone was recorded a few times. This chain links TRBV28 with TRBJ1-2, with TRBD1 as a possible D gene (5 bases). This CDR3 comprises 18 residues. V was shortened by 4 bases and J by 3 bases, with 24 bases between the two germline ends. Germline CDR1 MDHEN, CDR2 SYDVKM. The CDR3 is CASSSPDPREGHDYGYTF. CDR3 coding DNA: TGTGCCAGCAGTTCCCCCGATCCCAGGGAAGGGCACGACTATGGCTACACCTTC.

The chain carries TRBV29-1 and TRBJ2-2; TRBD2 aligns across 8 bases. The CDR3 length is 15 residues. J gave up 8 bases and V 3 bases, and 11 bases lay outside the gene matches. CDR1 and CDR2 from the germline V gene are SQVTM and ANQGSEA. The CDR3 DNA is TGCAGCGTTGAGGACGGGAGGGGAGTTACGGGGGAGCTGTTTTTT. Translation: CSVEDGRGVTGELFF.

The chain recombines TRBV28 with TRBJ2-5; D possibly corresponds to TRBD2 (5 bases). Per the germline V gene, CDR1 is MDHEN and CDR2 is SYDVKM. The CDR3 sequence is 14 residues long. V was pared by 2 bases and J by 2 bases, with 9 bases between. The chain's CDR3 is CASSLKWEQETQYF. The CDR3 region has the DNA TGTGCCAGCAGTTTAAAGTGGGAGCAAGAGACCCAGTACTTC.

CDR3 bases: TGCGCCAGCAGTGGGACTTCTAGCGGGAGTTTCCAAGAGACCCAGTACTTC. The encoded protein is CASSGTSSGSFQETQYF. The gene calls are TRBV10-1 and TRBJ2-5; TRBD2 agrees at 10 bases. Trimming at V came to 4 bases and at J to 1 base, leaving 9 bases not matched to a gene. Germline values: CDR1 WNHNN, CDR2 SYGVQD (reference sequence). The CDR3 runs 17 residues.

CDR3 sequence: CASSLVGRTHTDTQYF. DNA for the CDR3: TGTGCCAGCAGCTTAGTTGGCAGAACCCACACAGATACGCAGTATTTT. This rearrangement joins TRBV7-2 to TRBJ2-3; D gene unclear. Trimming removed 1 base from V and 2 bases from J, with 13 bases in between. This CDR3 has 16 amino acids. CDR1 is SGHTA and CDR2 is FQGNSA in the germline V gene.

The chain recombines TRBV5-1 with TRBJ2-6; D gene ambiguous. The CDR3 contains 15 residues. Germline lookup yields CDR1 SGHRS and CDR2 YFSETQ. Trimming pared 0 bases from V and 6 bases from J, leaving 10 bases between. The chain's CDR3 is CASSLAGSEANVLTF. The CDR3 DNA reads TGCGCCAGCAGCTTGGCTGGAAGCGAGGCCAACGTCCTGACTTTC.

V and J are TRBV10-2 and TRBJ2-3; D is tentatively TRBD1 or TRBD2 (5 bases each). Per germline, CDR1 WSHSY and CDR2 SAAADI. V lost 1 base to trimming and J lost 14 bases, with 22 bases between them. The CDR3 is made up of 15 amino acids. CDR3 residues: CASSEYGAPGTQRYF. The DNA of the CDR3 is TGCGCCAGCAGTGAGTACGGTGCCCCAGGGACCCAGCGGTATTTT.

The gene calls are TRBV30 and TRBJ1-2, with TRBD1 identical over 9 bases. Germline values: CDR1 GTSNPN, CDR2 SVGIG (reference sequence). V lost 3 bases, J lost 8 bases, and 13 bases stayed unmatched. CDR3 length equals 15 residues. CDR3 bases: TGTGCCTGGAGCCAACCCGGGACAGGGCGAGGAGGCTACACCTTC. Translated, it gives CAWSQPGTGRGGYTF. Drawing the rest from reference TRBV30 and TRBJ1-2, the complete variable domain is SQTIHQWPATLVQPVGSPLSLECTVEGTSNPNLYWYRQAAGRGLQLLFYSVGIGQISSEVPQNLSASRPQDRQFILSSKKLLLSDSGFYLCAWSQPGTGRGGYTFGSGTRLTVV.